The present T cell receptor (beta chain) was sequenced within a study of cytomegalovirus exposure and HLA in healthy donors. About the study: Inside one of the first data releases sat around 80 million unique TCRs taken from HLA-typed donors. The study's findings and limits: Being indistinguishable, some V segments were excluded, TRBV6-2 and TRBV6-3 among them. It emerged from a later analysis that several of the most significant clusters appeared to be linked to common viral pathogens. It was in a later analysis that TCR association rates were seen to vary by HLA locus, highest for DRB1 and lowest for HLA-C.

Comment on this clone: Its matching antigen is unknown.

The primer mix had 60 Vbeta and 13 Jbeta primers. Sequencing used immunoSEQ multiplex PCR; TCRdb keeps in-frame clones, though not all of them. The sample shows 140,000 or so clones, more than 75% of them seen only once. CDR1 is SGHNT and CDR2 is YENEEA in the germline V gene. The CDR3 extends over 12 amino acids. Germline trimming cut 3 bases from V and 11 bases from J; bases unmatched to any gene: 6. The genes are TRBV11-3 and TRBJ2-5; TRBD1 matches 7 bases. Sequencing input: PBMCs. This sequence originates from a man aged 35-49 years in good health and CMV-seronegative. The CDR3 loop is CASSLTGREQYF. The CDR3 DNA is TGTGCCAGCAGCTTGACAGGGCGAGAGCAGTACTTC. The complete variable domain, with remaining parts taken from reference TRBV11-3 and TRBJ2-5, reads EAGVVQSPRYKIIEKKQPVAFWCNPISGHNTLYWYLQNLGQGPELLIRYENEEAVDDSQLPKDRFSAERLKGVDSTLKIQPAELGDSAVYLCASSLTGREQYFGPGTRLLVL.